Presented here are 13 T cell receptor beta chains from one specimen sequenced in a study of yellow fever vaccine responses in identical twins. Via MiXCR, TCRdb re-called the RT-PCR reads, giving one row per CDR3 protein. Among a few hundred distinct CDR3 sequences, 75% to 90% were seen once, and the ten largest hold approximately 22%. This specimen consisted of T cells from blood (PBMCs), unsorted or a sorted subset (not recorded which), obtained before or after yellow fever vaccination (not recorded which). These receptors came from a female donor who received the yellow fever vaccine.

This clonotype was picked up one time. The chain is built from TRBV28 and TRBJ2-1; D is ambiguous. Germline lookup yields CDR1 MDHEN and CDR2 SYDVKM. The CDR3 extends over 11 amino acids. V was clipped by 7 bases and J by 5 bases, with 6 bases between them. CDR3 sequence (DNA): TGTGCCAGCAACAGAAACAATGAGCAGTTCTTC. It yields the protein CASNRNNEQFF.

This clonotype was seen only a few times. The chain recombines TRBV6-5 with TRBJ1-2, with TRBD1 matching over 7 bases. CDR3 length equals 16 residues. Per germline, CDR1 MNHEY and CDR2 SVGAGI. J gave up 2 bases and V 2 bases, and 8 bases lay outside the gene matches. The CDR3 sequence: CASSYRRQGVNYGYTF. CDR3 nucleotides: TGTGCCAGCAGTTACAGGAGGCAGGGGGTGAACTATGGCTACACCTTC.

The gene calls are TRBV10-1 and TRBJ1-6; D call uncertain. This CDR3 is 12 amino acids long. Per the germline V gene, CDR1 is WNHNN and CDR2 is SYGVQD (reference sequence). V lost 8 bases to trimming and J lost 7 bases, with 9 bases between them. This CDR3 reads CASGVSNSPLHF. CDR3 nucleotides: TGCGCCAGCGGGGTCTCGAATTCACCCCTCCACTTT.

CDR3 nucleotides: TGTGCCAGCAGCTTAGACGGACTAGCTGGTGGTGAGCAGTTCTTC. Translating gives CASSLDGLAGGEQFF. V gene TRBV11-2 combines with J gene TRBJ2-1; 8 nucleotides agree with TRBD2. Germline CDR1 and CDR2: SGHAT and FQNNGV. This CDR3 has 15 residues. V gave up 0 bases and J gave up 9 bases; unmatched junction bases: 7.

The CDR3 DNA is TGTGCCAGCAGCCACCTCTTTGGGACTGAAGCTTTCTTT. This encodes CASSHLFGTEAFF. V gene TRBV11-1 combines with J gene TRBJ1-1; D is ambiguous. Trimming removed 5 bases at V and 5 bases at J, with 12 bases between. CDR3 length: 13 amino acids. CDR1 and CDR2 from the germline V gene are SGHAT and FQDESV (reference sequence).

The chain combines TRBV4-3 with TRBJ2-1, with no clear D. V gave up 4 bases and J gave up 5 bases, with 12 bases separating them. CDR1 LGHNA and CDR2 YSLEER come from the germline V gene. CDR3 length equals 14 residues. The CDR3 protein is CASSLDGSHNEQFF. CDR3 in DNA: TGCGCCAGCAGCCTTGATGGCAGTCACAATGAGCAGTTCTTC.

The rearrangement links TRBV9 to TRBJ1-2, with a possible D match to TRBD1 (5 bases). Trimming cost V 3 bases and J 2 bases, with 8 bases left between them. The CDR3 extends over 13 amino acids. From germline, CDR1 is SGDLS and CDR2 YYNGEE. The CDR3 here is CASSGWDNYGYTF. In nucleotides, the CDR3 is TGTGCCAGCAGCGGTTGGGACAACTATGGCTACACCTTC.

The chain recombines TRBV11-3 with TRBJ2-3, with a tentative D call TRBD1 (5 bases). The CDR3 totals 12 residues. The V end was cut by 3 bases, the J end by 5 bases, with 6 bases between. Germline V lookup: CDR1 SGHNT, CDR2 YENEEA. The CDR3 protein is CASSLQGDTQYF. The CDR3 region has the DNA TGTGCCAGCAGCTTGCAGGGAGATACGCAGTATTTT.

As DNA, the CDR3 is TGTGCCAGCAGTACTTCAAGGAACACTGAAGCTTTCTTT. Translating gives CASSTSRNTEAFF. The chain has TRBV6-1 and TRBJ1-1; D unclear. Trimming shortened V by 5 bases and J by 1 base, and 8 bases separated the two germline ends. This CDR3 has 13 residues. Germline values: CDR1 MNHNS, CDR2 SASEGT.

The chain is built from TRBV15 and TRBJ2-7; weak D call: TRBD2 (5 bases). The CDR3 has 15 amino acids. V was clipped by 0 bases and J by 4 bases, with 13 bases between them. CDR1 and CDR2 (germline): LNHNV, YYDKDF (reference sequence). The CDR3 is CATSREADPPYEQYF. Written as DNA, the CDR3 is TGTGCCACCAGCAGAGAAGCGGACCCCCCGTACGAGCAGTACTTC.

This clonotype was observed a few times. This sequence joins TRBV2 and TRBJ1-2; no firm D call. Deletions cut 4 bases from V and 4 bases from J, with 10 bases between. Looked up from germline, CDR1 is SNHLY and CDR2 is FYNNEI. The CDR3 extends over 13 amino acids. CDR3 sequence reads: CASSAPGGYGYTF. The CDR3 nucleotides read TGTGCCAGCAGTGCCCCCGGAGGCTATGGCTACACCTTC.

This clonotype was counted only a few times. V gene TRBV7-2 combines with J gene TRBJ2-7; TRBD2 agrees at 11 bases. Trimming cost V 4 bases and J 4 bases; bases outside gene matches: 6. The germline CDR1 and CDR2 sequences are SGHTA and FQGNSA. This CDR3 region has 15 residues. CDR3 in DNA: TGTGCCAGCAGCTCGTCGGCTAGCGGGGGGTACGAGCAGTACGTC. This codes for CASSSSASGGYEQYV.

V is TRBV29-1 and J is TRBJ2-6; no definite D call. The CDR3 is 13 residues long. V lost 4 bases and J 1 base, leaving 5 bases between the germline ends. The germline V gene has CDR1 SQVTM and CDR2 ANQGSEA. As DNA, the CDR3 is TGCAGCGTTGCATCTTCTGGGGCCAACGTCCTGACTTTC. This codes for CSVASSGANVLTF.